This T cell receptor beta chain was recorded in a study of cytomegalovirus exposure and HLA in healthy donors. Study-wide background: Findings of an earlier analysis included about 120 million unique TCR beta sequences from some 180 million T cells. The Caucasian-associated ancestry cluster held under 90% of approximately 400 genotyped donors.

Per the germline V gene, CDR1 is SNHLY and CDR2 is FYNNEI. The V and J ends lost 2 bases and 4 bases, in that order; junction bases with no gene match: 3. The CDR3 covers 15 residues. Study-level points and caveats: The classifier reportedly diagnosed cytomegalovirus status with high specificity and sensitivity.

Regarding this clone: Its antigen is not identified.

It was with 60 Vbeta and 13 Jbeta primers that the PCR ran. Repertoires were generated with immunoSEQ multiplex PCR, while TCRdb's copy carries only in-frame clones and drops some. The repertoire shows 45,000 to 55,000 clones; the top ten hold 9.5% to 12%. The TCR comes from a woman in her forties or fifties in good health and CMV-seropositive. V gene TRBV2 combines with J gene TRBJ2-1; 9 bases line up with TRBD2. Sequencing was carried out using PBMCs. This CDR3 reads CASSELTSGYNEQFF. CDR3 DNA: TGTGCCAGCAGTGAATTGACTAGCGGATACAATGAGCAGTTCTTC.